The 28 T cell receptor beta chains presented below share a single source sample, sequenced in a study of graft-versus-host responses after intestinal transplantation. Antigens of these TCRs are unknown. TCRdb's table, derived via immunoSEQ multiplex PCR, lists solely in-frame clones and lacks some. The profile shows some 150,000 clones, 85% to 95% of them singletons. The sample here was unstimulated CD4+ T cells sorted from spleen or lymph node cells, taken before intestinal transplant. The receptors stem from a human donor who received an intestinal transplant.

The chain links TRBV7-3 to TRBJ2-1, with 9 bases matching TRBD2. The junction had 2 bases not matched to a gene; V was cut back by 5 bases and J by 3 bases. CDR1 and CDR2 from the germline V gene are SGHTA and FQGTGA. This CDR3 has 14 residues. CDR3 protein: CASSKLAGYNEQFF. CDR3 in DNA: TGTGCCAGCAGCAAACTAGCGGGCTACAATGAGCAGTTCTTC.

V and J are TRBV7-9 and TRBJ1-4; 7 nucleotides align to TRBD1. This CDR3 is 16 amino acids long. Germline values: CDR1 SEHNR, CDR2 FQNEAQ (reference sequence). With V trimmed by 4 bases and J by 2 bases, 7 bases remained unmatched. CDR3 in amino acids: CASSSNRGRTNEKLFF. For the CDR3, the DNA is TGTGCCAGCAGCTCTAACAGGGGTAGGACTAATGAAAAACTGTTTTTT.

The CDR3 DNA sequence: TGTGCCAGCACCGAAGGGGTAGGGCCCTACGAGCAGTACTTC. It encodes CASTEGVGPYEQYF. The chain couples TRBV27 to TRBJ2-7, with TRBD1 as a possible D gene (5 bases). CDR3 length: 14 amino acids. With 7 bases removed from V and 2 bases from J, the gap between germline ends came to 15 bases. CDR1 and CDR2 (germline): MNHEY, SMNVEV (reference sequence).

This chain links TRBV18 with TRBJ1-2, with TRBD1 identical over 8 bases. The CDR3 runs to 17 residues. Germline CDR1 and CDR2: KGHSH and LQKENI. Trimming took 6 bases from V and 4 from J; bases not matched to a gene: 16. The chain's CDR3 is CASSLKKIQGDSYGYTF. CDR3 coding DNA: TGTGCCAGCTCTCTCAAGAAGATACAGGGGGATAGCTATGGCTACACCTTC. Drawing the rest from reference TRBV18 and TRBJ1-2, the complete variable domain is NAGVMQNPRHLVRRRGQEARLRCSPMKGHSHVYWYRQLPEEGLKFMVYLQKENIIDESGMPKERFSAEFPKEGPSILRIQQVVRGDSAAYFCASSLKKIQGDSYGYTFGSGTRLTVV.

The genes are TRBV2 and TRBJ1-2, with D perhaps matching TRBD1 (5 bases). Germline lookup yields CDR1 SNHLY and CDR2 FYNNEI. The CDR3 sequence is 11 residues long. Trimming removed 3 bases from V and 13 bases from J, with 12 bases in between. The CDR3, as DNA: TGTGCCAGCAGTGATTTAAGGGACCCCACCTTC. The encoded protein is CASSDLRDPTF.

The chain joins TRBV28 to TRBJ1-4; D is undetermined. V lost 2 bases and J lost 10, with 20 bases in between. Germline V gene sequence: CDR1 MDHEN, CDR2 SYDVKM. The CDR3 is made up of 16 amino acids. The CDR3 coding sequence is TGTGCCAGCAGTTTAATCGCGACGGGCCCCCTGGGAAAACTGTTTTTT. This sequence encodes CASSLIATGPLGKLFF.

This rearrangement joins TRBV7-9 to TRBJ2-1, with 10 bases lining up with TRBD2. Germline V gene data show CDR1 as SEHNR and CDR2 as FQNEAQ (reference sequence). CDR3 size: 17 residues. With 5 bases clipped from V and 1 base from J, the junction kept 8 bases outside the gene matches. The CDR3 bases are TGTGCCAGCAGCCCGTCTAGCGGGAGAAAATCCTACAATGAGCAGTTCTTC. This gives the protein CASSPSSGRKSYNEQFF.

The chain uses TRBV4-1 and TRBJ1-6, with D possibly matching TRBD1 (5 bases). The length of the CDR3 is 15 residues. Germline CDR1 reads MGHRA; CDR2 reads YSYEKL. V was trimmed by 0 bases and J by 4 bases, leaving 7 bases between them. The CDR3 here is CASSQDRVYNSPLHF. The DNA for the CDR3 is TGCGCCAGCAGCCAAGACAGGGTTTATAATTCACCCCTCCACTTT.

The V gene is TRBV28, the J gene TRBJ2-3; 8 bases are a match to TRBD1. Germline assignment: CDR1 MDHEN and CDR2 SYDVKM. V gave up 4 bases and J gave up 5 bases; unmatched junction bases: 8. This CDR3 has 15 amino acids. CDR3 in amino acids: CASSSFGQGRDTQYF. The CDR3 DNA is TGTGCCAGCAGTTCCTTCGGACAGGGACGAGATACGCAGTATTTT.

This clone was counted a few times. The gene calls are TRBV19 and TRBJ2-7; 7 positions match TRBD1. The CDR3 is 14 amino acids. Germline V gene sequence: CDR1 LNHDA, CDR2 SQIVND (reference sequence). Trimming at V came to 1 base and at J to 3 bases, leaving 3 bases not matched to a gene. This CDR3 reads CASSIAQGSYEQYF. The DNA of the CDR3 is TGTGCCAGTAGTATAGCACAGGGGAGCTACGAGCAGTACTTC. The variable domain in full, with the rest retrieved from reference TRBV19 and TRBJ2-7, is DGGITQSPKYLFRKEGQNVTLSCEQNLNHDAMYWYRQDPGQGLRLIYYSQIVNDFQKGDIAEGYSVSREKKESFPLTVTSAQKNPTAFYLCASSIAQGSYEQYFGPGTRLTVT.

V and J are TRBV7-2 and TRBJ1-5; D may be TRBD1 (6 bases). Germline V gene sequence: CDR1 SGHTA, CDR2 FQGNSA. CDR3 length: 15 amino acids. The ends were cut back, 1 base at V and 4 bases at J, with 11 bases in the middle. The CDR3 spells CASSLEGGLNQPQHF. CDR3 DNA sequence: TGTGCCAGCAGCTTAGAGGGGGGGCTTAATCAGCCCCAGCATTTT.

V usage is TRBV5-1 and J usage is TRBJ2-5, with TRBD2 as a possible D gene (5 bases). Trimming shortened V by 0 bases and J by 11 bases, and 14 bases separated the two germline ends. CDR3 length: 13 residues. Germline CDR1 reads SGHRS; CDR2 reads YFSETQ. CDR3 coding DNA: TGCGCCAGCAGCTTGGAAGACGGATGGGAGCAGTACTTC. Protein: CASSLEDGWEQYF.

The chain recombines TRBV4-1 with TRBJ1-1, with TRBD1 identical over 11 bases. The germline gives CDR1 MGHRA, CDR2 YSYEKL. Trimming took 3 bases from V and 6 from J; bases not matched to a gene: 6. The CDR3 spans 15 residues. The CDR3 is CASSQQDRGLAEAFF. DNA of the CDR3: TGCGCCAGCAGCCAGCAGGACAGGGGGCTGGCTGAAGCTTTCTTT.

The chain is built from TRBV30 and TRBJ1-2; tentative D call: TRBD1 (6 bases). This CDR3 contains 11 residues. From germline, CDR1 is GTSNPN and CDR2 SVGIG (reference sequence). Trimming shortened V by 0 bases and J by 13 bases, and 12 bases separated the two germline ends. CDR3 loop: CAWSVHTGFTF. The CDR3 DNA follows: TGTGCCTGGAGTGTACACACAGGGTTCACCTTC. The full variable domain, completed using reference TRBV30 and TRBJ1-2, is SQTIHQWPATLVQPVGSPLSLECTVEGTSNPNLYWYRQAAGRGLQLLFYSVGIGQISSEVPQNLSASRPQDRQFILSSKKLLLSDSGFYLCAWSVHTGFTFGSGTRLTVV.

V and J are TRBV7-3 and TRBJ1-6; tentative D call: TRBD1 (5 bases). Trimming stripped 1 base from V and 7 bases from J, with 11 bases between. CDR3 length: 15 residues. The germline V gene has CDR1 SGHTA and CDR2 FQGTGA. CDR3 protein: CASSLMGGANSPLHF. CDR3 nucleotides: TGTGCCAGCAGCTTAATGGGAGGGGCCAATTCACCCCTCCACTTT.

The rearrangement links TRBV6-1 to TRBJ2-7; no firm D call. This CDR3 has 13 amino acids. Looked up from germline, CDR1 is MNHNS and CDR2 is SASEGT. Trimming took 0 bases from V and 3 from J, leaving 6 bases between them. This CDR3 reads CASSEADGYEQYF. As DNA, the CDR3 is TGTGCCAGCAGTGAAGCGGACGGCTACGAGCAGTACTTC.

The CDR3 protein is CASSLERLAGGLDEQFF. Here the CDR3 DNA reads TGTGCCAGCAGCTTAGAACGACTAGCGGGAGGGTTGGATGAGCAGTTCTTC. J is TRBJ2-1 and V is TRBV7-2, with 14 nucleotides matching TRBD2. CDR3 length: 17 amino acids. Unmatched junction bases numbered 7, after V lost 1 base and J lost 8 bases. Germline CDR1 reads SGHTA; CDR2 reads FQGNSA.

V usage is TRBV7-3 and J usage is TRBJ2-1, with 15 bases aligning to TRBD2. The CDR3 is 19 amino acids. The V gene end was trimmed by 6 bases and the J gene end by 2 bases; junction bases not matched to a gene: 11. Germline loops: CDR1 SGHTA, CDR2 FQGTGA. CDR3 sequence reads: CASRLPGLAGGYPYNEQFF. DNA of the CDR3: TGTGCCAGCAGATTACCGGGACTAGCGGGAGGATACCCCTACAATGAGCAGTTCTTC.

J is TRBJ1-3 and V is TRBV2; no firm D call. With 4 bases removed from V and 0 bases from J, the gap between germline ends came to 7 bases. The germline V gene has CDR1 SNHLY and CDR2 FYNNEI. The CDR3 is made up of 14 amino acids. The CDR3 coding sequence is TGTGCCAGCAGTGGAGGGATCTCTGGAAACACCATATATTTT. Its protein product is CASSGGISGNTIYF.

The genes are TRBV11-2 and TRBJ2-2; D remains unclear. Germline V CDR1 and CDR2: SGHAT, FQNNGV. V lost 2 bases and J 4 bases, leaving 17 bases between the germline ends. The CDR3 spans 17 residues. This CDR3 reads CASSLSKRAAPTGELFF. The CDR3 nucleotides are TGTGCCAGCAGCTTATCGAAACGGGCCGCGCCCACCGGGGAGCTGTTTTTT.

This chain connects TRBV6-5 to TRBJ2-1; unclear D gene. V lost 4 bases and J 0 bases, leaving 13 bases between the germline ends. Germline lookup yields CDR1 MNHEY and CDR2 SVGAGI. The CDR3 covers 16 residues. The CDR3 DNA reads TGTGCCAGCAGTTTGACTCCATTCCCCTCCTACAATGAGCAGTTCTTC. It encodes CASSLTPFPSYNEQFF.

The rearrangement links TRBV2 to TRBJ2-1; no clear D gene. CDR3 length: 15 amino acids. Trimming cost V 5 bases and J 2 bases, with 13 bases left between them. Germline CDR1 SNHLY, CDR2 FYNNEI. CDR3 loop: CASSPLAGPYNEQFF. DNA of the CDR3: TGTGCCAGCAGTCCCCTGGCCGGACCCTACAATGAGCAGTTCTTC.

The chain has TRBV5-1 and TRBJ1-3; D is uncertain. Germline loops: CDR1 SGHRS, CDR2 YFSETQ. V lost 4 bases to trimming and J lost 0 bases, with 8 bases between them. The CDR3 length is 14 residues. DNA of the CDR3: TGCGCCAGCAGCCCGACTCGCTCTGGAAACACCATATATTTT. Amino acids: CASSPTRSGNTIYF.

The chain recombines TRBV11-2 with TRBJ2-1, with 10 nucleotides matching TRBD2. The CDR3 is 19 amino acids. After removal of 4 bases from V and 4 bases from J, the junction contained 16 bases not matched to a gene. Germline CDR1 reads SGHAT; CDR2 reads FQNNGV. The CDR3 sequence is CASSYDYRISGRVYNEQFF. CDR3 bases: TGTGCCAGCAGCTACGACTACAGAATAAGCGGGAGGGTTTACAATGAGCAGTTCTTC. The full variable domain, rest sourced from reference TRBV11-2 and TRBJ2-1, is EAGVAQSPRYKIIEKRQSVAFWCNPISGHATLYWYQQILGQGPKLLIQFQNNGVVDDSQLPKDRFSAERLKGVDSTLKIQPAKLEDSAVYLCASSYDYRISGRVYNEQFFGPGTRLTVL.

This rearrangement joins TRBV28 to TRBJ2-3; 7 bases line up with TRBD2. V was clipped by 2 bases and J by 2 bases; unmatched bases: 4. Germline V CDR1 and CDR2: MDHEN, SYDVKM. This CDR3 is 15 amino acids long. The CDR3 nucleotides are TGTGCCAGCAGTTTAGCCGGGACTAACACAGATACGCAGTATTTT. It specifies CASSLAGTNTDTQYF. The complete variable domain, with remaining parts taken from reference TRBV28 and TRBJ2-3, reads DVKVTQSSRYLVKRTGEKVFLECVQDMDHENMFWYRQDPGLGLRLIYFSYDVKMKEKGDIPEGYSVSREKKERFSLILESASTNQTSMYLCASSLAGTNTDTQYFGPGTRLTVL.

The gene calls are TRBV25-1 and TRBJ1-1; possible D gene TRBD1, 6 bases. Deletions cut 5 bases from V and 8 bases from J, with 12 bases between. Germline V CDR1 and CDR2: MGHDK, SYGVNS. CDR3 size: 12 residues. The CDR3 region is CASSFDRLEAFF. The DNA of the CDR3 is TGTGCCAGCAGTTTCGACAGGCTCGAAGCTTTCTTT.

The sample holds one count of this clone. CDR3 coding DNA: TGTGCCAGCAGCTTAAGCCCTCGGGGGGGTACCTATGGCTACACCTTC. It specifies CASSLSPRGGTYGYTF. The chain employs TRBV7-2 and TRBJ1-2; tentative D call: TRBD1 (5 bases). V was shortened by 2 bases and J by 4 bases, with 17 bases between the two germline ends. Germline V gene lookup returns CDR1 SGHTA and CDR2 FQGNSA. This CDR3 spans 16 amino acids.

This chain joins TRBV19 and TRBJ1-2; D unresolved. Deletions cut 2 bases from V and 4 bases from J, with 11 bases between. The CDR3 sequence is 14 residues long. Germline V gene sequence: CDR1 LNHDA, CDR2 SQIVND (reference sequence). The chain's CDR3 is CASSINRIRYGYTF. The CDR3 bases are TGTGCCAGTAGTATAAACAGAATACGCTATGGCTACACCTTC.